The entry that follows covers one T cell receptor (beta chain) sequence. The table came from immunoSEQ multiplex PCR; TCRdb's copy has only in-frame clones and leaves some out. The sample lists about 190,000 clones, 85% to 95% seen once, with over 7.5% in the top ten. The sample originates from a study of T cell responses to AZD1222 COVID-19 vaccine. The CDR3 has 14 amino acids. Looked up from germline, CDR1 is SEHNR and CDR2 is FQNEAQ (reference sequence). V gave up 1 base and J gave up 1 base, with 4 bases separating them. The clonotype was recovered from an adult in good health. The chain uses TRBV7-9 and TRBJ2-2; D ambiguous. The specimen was peripheral blood, collected on day 0 of AZD1222 vaccination. The CDR3 DNA is TGTGCCAGCAGCTTAGACCTGAACACCGGGGAGCTGTTTTTT. This translates into CASSLDLNTGELFF.